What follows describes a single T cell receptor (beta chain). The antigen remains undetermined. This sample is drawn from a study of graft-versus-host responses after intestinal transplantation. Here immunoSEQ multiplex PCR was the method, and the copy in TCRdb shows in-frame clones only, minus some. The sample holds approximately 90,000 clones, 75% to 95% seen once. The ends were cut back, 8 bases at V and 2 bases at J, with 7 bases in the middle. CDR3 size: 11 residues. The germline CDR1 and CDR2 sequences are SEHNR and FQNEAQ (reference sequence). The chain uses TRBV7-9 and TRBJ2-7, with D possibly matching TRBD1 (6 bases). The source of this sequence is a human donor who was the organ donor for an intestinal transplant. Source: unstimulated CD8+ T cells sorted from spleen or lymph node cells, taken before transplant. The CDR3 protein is CASAGAYEQYF. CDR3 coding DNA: TGTGCCAGCGCAGGGGCCTACGAGCAGTACTTC.